Listed here is a single T cell receptor beta chain. Methods used by the authors: Quantification of nucleated cells was approximated via reference gene primer amplification. Sequenced by immunoSEQ multiplex PCR; TCRdb stores in-frame clones only, minus some. V, J and clone size derive from that table, while D and trimming were established from the DNA sequence. The table has roughly 200,000 clones, about 87% seen once. The data originate from a study of blood T cell repertoires in COVID-19. On the study more broadly: T cells, B-cell-depleted T cells, or PBMCs provided the cDNA or gDNA that served as material.

The V gene end was trimmed by 1 base and the J gene end by 9 bases; junction bases not matched to a gene: 12. Germline values: CDR1 SGHTA, CDR2 FQGNSA. This CDR3 is built from 16 residues. The clonotype was recovered from a young woman who had recovered from COVID-19. The source material was peripheral blood. This chain connects TRBV7-2 to TRBJ1-5, with TRBD1 matching 7 bases. The CDR3 sequence: CASSLGAGQAGGPQHF. The CDR3 bases are TGTGCCAGCAGCTTAGGGGCCGGACAGGCAGGGGGGCCCCAGCATTTT.